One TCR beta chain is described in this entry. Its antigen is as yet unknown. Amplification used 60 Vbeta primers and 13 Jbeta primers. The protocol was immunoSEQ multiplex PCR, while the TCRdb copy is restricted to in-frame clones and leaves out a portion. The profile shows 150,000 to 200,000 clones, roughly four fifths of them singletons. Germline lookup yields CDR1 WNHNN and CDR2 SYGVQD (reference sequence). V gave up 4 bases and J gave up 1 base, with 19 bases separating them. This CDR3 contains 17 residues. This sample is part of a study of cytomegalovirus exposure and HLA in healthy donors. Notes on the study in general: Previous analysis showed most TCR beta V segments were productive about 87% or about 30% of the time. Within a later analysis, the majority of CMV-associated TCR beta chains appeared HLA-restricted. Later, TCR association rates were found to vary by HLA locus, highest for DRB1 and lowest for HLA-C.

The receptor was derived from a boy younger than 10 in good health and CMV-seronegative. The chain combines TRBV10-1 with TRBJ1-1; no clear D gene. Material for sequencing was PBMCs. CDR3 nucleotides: TGCGCCAGCAGTGGGTACGACGGAGGGCCGACGAACACTGAAGCTTTCTTT. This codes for CASSGYDGGPTNTEAFF.